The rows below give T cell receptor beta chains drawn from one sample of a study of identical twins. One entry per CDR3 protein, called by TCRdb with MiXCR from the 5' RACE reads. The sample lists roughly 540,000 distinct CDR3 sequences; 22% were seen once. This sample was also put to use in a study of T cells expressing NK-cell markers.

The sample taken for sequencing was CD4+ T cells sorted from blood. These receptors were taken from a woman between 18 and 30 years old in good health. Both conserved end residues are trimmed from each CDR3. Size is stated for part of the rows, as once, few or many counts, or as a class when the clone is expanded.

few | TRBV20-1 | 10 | SGMGGTDTQY
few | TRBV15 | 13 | ATSRQLNSNQPQH
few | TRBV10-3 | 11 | AISWAEKGEQY
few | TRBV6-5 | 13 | ASSYYASGAGELF
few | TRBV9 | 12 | ASSVTLSWETQY
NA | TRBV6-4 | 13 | ASSRGLAGFYEQF
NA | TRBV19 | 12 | ATKGGVNNSPLH
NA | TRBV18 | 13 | ASSLSGSLNTEAF
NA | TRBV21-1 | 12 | ASSKARGLYGYT
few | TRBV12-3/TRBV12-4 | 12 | ASSTSWGLYGYT
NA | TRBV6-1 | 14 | ASSLLGLAGGYEQY
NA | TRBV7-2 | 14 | ASSLVSGSLFNEQF
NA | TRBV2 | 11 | ASADGGPYEQY
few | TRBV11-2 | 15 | ASSKTLQGAGTDTQY
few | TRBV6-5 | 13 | ASSYSSQGSNEQF
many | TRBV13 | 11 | ASSLGRPNEQF
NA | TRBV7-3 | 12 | ASRESGTRSEQF
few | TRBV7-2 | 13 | ASSPSGGPINEQF
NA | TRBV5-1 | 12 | ASSLAGSRQPQH
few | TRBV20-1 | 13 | SARGPQGAYNEQF
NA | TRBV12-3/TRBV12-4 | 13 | ASSLGLAGPNEQF
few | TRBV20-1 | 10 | SAGMDPYEQY
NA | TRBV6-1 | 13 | ASRPRTSGRDTQY
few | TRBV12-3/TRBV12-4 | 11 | ASSSGDRADYT
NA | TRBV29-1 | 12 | SVRTGGTPREQF
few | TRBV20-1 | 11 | SASRDINQPQH
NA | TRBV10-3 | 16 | AISEPAGTGTRGHEQF
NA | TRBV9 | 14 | ASRPAGGPSGGELF